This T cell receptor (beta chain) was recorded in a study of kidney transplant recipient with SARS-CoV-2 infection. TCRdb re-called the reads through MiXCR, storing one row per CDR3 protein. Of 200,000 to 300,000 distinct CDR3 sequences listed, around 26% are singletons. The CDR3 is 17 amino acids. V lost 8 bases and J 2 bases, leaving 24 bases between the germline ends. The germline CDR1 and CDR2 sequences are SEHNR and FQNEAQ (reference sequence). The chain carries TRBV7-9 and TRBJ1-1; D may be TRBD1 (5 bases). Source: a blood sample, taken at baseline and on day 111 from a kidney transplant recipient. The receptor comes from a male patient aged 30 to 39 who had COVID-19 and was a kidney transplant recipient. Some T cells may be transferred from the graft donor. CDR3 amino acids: CASRPLWGTWKNTEAFF. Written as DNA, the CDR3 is TGTGCCAGCCGCCCGCTGTGGGGGACGTGGAAAAACACTGAAGCTTTCTTT.